These T cell receptor beta chains were read from a single sample in a study. A single record per CDR3 protein comes from TCRdb applying MiXCR to the RT-PCR reads. Here the sample spans approximately 720,000 distinct CDR3 sequences, 13% to 15% being singletons. Sequencing input: memory CD4+ T cells from blood. The source is a female donor in good health, serving as a healthy control. Both conserved end residues are part of each CDR3. The D gene is left open where the match is weak. Where a row states a size, it is once, few, many or the class of an expanded clone; other rows omit it.

>18|-|-|TRBV4-1|TRBJ2-2
CASSQALGQGGSTGELFF
TGCGCCAGCAGCCAAGCTCTCGGGCAGGGTGGCTCCACCGGGGAGCTGTTTTTT
>16|few|TRBD2|TRBV5-1|TRBJ2-7
CASSLILAGDGYEQYF
TGCGCCAGCAGCTTGATCTTAGCGGGAGATGGGTACGAGCAGTACTTC
>13|few|-|TRBV28|TRBJ1-1
CASSRPLNTEAFF
TGTGCCAGCAGCCGCCCGCTGAACACTGAAGCTTTCTTT
>12|many|TRBD1|TRBV6-5|TRBJ1-2
CASRGGARGYTF
TGTGCCAGCCGAGGGGGCGCGAGGGGCTACACCTTC
>15|few|TRBD1|TRBV5-1|TRBJ2-5
CASSRRQGREETQYF
TGCGCCAGCAGCCGCCGACAGGGTCGGGAAGAGACCCAGTACTTC
>17|few|TRBD2|TRBV20-1|TRBJ2-2
CSARGFLRGGRGGELFF
TGCAGTGCTAGAGGCTTCCTCCGGGGGGGCCGCGGCGGGGAGCTGTTTTTT
>17|-|-|TRBV30|TRBJ1-5
CAWSLFDRREGNQPQHF
TGTGCCTGGAGTCTTTTTGACAGAAGGGAGGGCAATCAGCCCCAGCATTTT
>15|few|TRBD1|TRBV18|TRBJ1-4
CASSPTGTDNEKLFF
TGTGCCAGCTCACCAACCGGGACAGACAATGAAAAACTGTTTTTT
>11|few|-|TRBV9|TRBJ1-5
CASSVGQAQHF
TGTGCCAGCAGCGTTGGCCAGGCCCAGCATTTT
>13|-|TRBD1|TRBV2|TRBJ2-5
CASSGQGIETQYF
TGTGCCAGCAGTGGACAGGGCATAGAGACCCAGTACTTC
>14|few|TRBD2|TRBV6-1|TRBJ2-7
CASRREGRDYEQYF
TGTGCCAGCAGGCGGGAGGGGCGAGACTACGAGCAGTACTTC
>15|many|-|TRBV3-1|TRBJ1-5
CASSQGNYLSGPQHF
TGTGCCAGCAGCCAAGGAAATTACCTAAGCGGGCCCCAGCATTTT
>16|-|-|TRBV5-1|TRBJ1-4
CASSGEGQRKGEKLFF
TGCGCCAGCAGCGGGGAGGGGCAGCGCAAGGGTGAAAAACTGTTTTTT
>13|few|-|TRBV10-2|TRBJ1-5
CASSTNGNQPQHF
TGCGCCAGCAGTACAAATGGCAATCAGCCCCAGCATTTT
>14|-|-|TRBV5-1|TRBJ1-4
CASSPGGQGEKLFF
TGCGCCAGCAGTCCTGGGGGGCAAGGTGAAAAACTGTTTTTT